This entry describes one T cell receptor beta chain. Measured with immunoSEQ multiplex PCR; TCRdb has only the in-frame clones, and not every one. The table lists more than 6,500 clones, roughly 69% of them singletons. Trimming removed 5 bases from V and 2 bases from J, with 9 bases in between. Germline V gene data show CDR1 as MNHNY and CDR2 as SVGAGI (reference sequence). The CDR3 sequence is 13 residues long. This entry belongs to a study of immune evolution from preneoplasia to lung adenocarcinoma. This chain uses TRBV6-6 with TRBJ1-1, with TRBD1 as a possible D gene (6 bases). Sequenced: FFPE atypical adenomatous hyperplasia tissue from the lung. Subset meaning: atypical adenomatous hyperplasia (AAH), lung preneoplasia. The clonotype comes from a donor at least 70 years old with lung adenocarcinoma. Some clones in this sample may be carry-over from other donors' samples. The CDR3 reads CASSRQANTEAFF. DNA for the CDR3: TGTGCCAGCAGTCGACAGGCAAACACTGAAGCTTTCTTT.